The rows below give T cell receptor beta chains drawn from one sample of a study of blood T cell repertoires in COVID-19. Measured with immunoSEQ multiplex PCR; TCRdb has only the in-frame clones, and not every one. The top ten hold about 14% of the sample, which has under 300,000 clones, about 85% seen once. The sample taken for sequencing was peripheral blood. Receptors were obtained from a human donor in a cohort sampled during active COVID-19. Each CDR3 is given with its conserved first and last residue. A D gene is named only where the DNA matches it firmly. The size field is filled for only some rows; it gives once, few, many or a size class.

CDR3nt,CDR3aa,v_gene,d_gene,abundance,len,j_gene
TGTGCCTGGAGAGGGACAGCTATCCTATCACCCCTCCACTTT,CAWRGTAILSPLHF,TRBV30,TRBD1,NA,14,TRBJ1-6
TGCAGCGTTGGACTAGTCGGGACCGGGGAGCTGTTTTTT,CSVGLVGTGELFF,TRBV29-1,NA,few,13,TRBJ2-2
TGTGCCAGCAGCTCGGCCGGGACTGAACTCTACGAGCAGTACTTC,CASSSAGTELYEQYF,TRBV7-9,NA,NA,15,TRBJ2-7
TGTGCCAGCAGCCAAGGAACGACAGGGGTCTATGGCTACACCTTC,CASSQGTTGVYGYTF,TRBV3-1/TRBV3-2,TRBD1,NA,15,TRBJ1-2
TGTGCCAGTAGTATGTTGGGGAGGGTAGAAGCTTTCTTT,CASSMLGRVEAFF,TRBV19,NA,NA,13,TRBJ1-1
TGCGCCAGCAGCCCCCCAGGTGCGTTGGGTGTAGATACGCAGTATTTT,CASSPPGALGVDTQYF,TRBV5-1,NA,NA,16,TRBJ2-3
TGTGCCAGCAGTTTAAGGTCACAGGGTCAGACCCAGTACTTC,CASSLRSQGQTQYF,TRBV27,NA,NA,14,TRBJ2-5
TGTGCCAGCAGCTTAGGGATGGGACAGCACTATGGCTACACCTTC,CASSLGMGQHYGYTF,TRBV7-9,TRBD1,NA,15,TRBJ1-2
TGTGCCAGCAGCGATCGACGAACCGGGACTAGCGGGAGTTGGGATGACGAGCAGTACTTC,CASSDRRTGTSGSWDDEQYF,TRBV21-1,NA,NA,20,TRBJ2-7
TGTGCCAGTACAACGACTAGCGGGAGATCGGATACGCAGTATTTT,CASTTTSGRSDTQYF,TRBV19,TRBD2,NA,15,TRBJ2-3
TGCAGCGTTGCCCCTGGACAGAATGAAGCTTTCTTT,CSVAPGQNEAFF,TRBV29-1,NA,once,12,TRBJ1-1
TGTGCCAGCCGTCAAGACACAGGGTCAATCACTGAAGCTTTCTTT,CASRQDTGSITEAFF,TRBV2,NA,NA,15,TRBJ1-1
TGTGCCAGCAGCTTAAGACGGACAGCGAGCTCCTACGAGCAGTACTTC,CASSLRRTASSYEQYF,TRBV7-2,NA,NA,16,TRBJ2-7
TGCGCCAGCAGTTACCAGGGATCTGGAAACACCATATATTTT,CASSYQGSGNTIYF,TRBV5-1,NA,NA,14,TRBJ1-3
TGTGCCAGCAGCGCGACCCACCACAGGAGCTACGAGCAGTACTTC,CASSATHHRSYEQYF,TRBV7-2,NA,NA,15,TRBJ2-7
TGTGCCAGCAGAAGGACTCTCAACACCGGGGAGCTGTTTTTT,CASRRTLNTGELFF,TRBV27,NA,NA,14,TRBJ2-2
TGTGCCAGTAGTATTCGGGTTAACTATGGCTACACCTTC,CASSIRVNYGYTF,TRBV19,NA,NA,13,TRBJ1-2
TGTGCCAGCAGTTTCTTAAGAAAGGGAGTCGAGTACTTC,CASSFLRKGVEYF,TRBV28,NA,NA,13,TRBJ2-7
TGTGCCAGCTCACCTACTAGCGGGAGTTCAGATACGCAGTATTTT,CASSPTSGSSDTQYF,TRBV18,TRBD2,NA,15,TRBJ2-3
TGTGCCAGCAGTCGACCCTTTACAGGGTACGACTCCTACGAGCAGTACTTC,CASSRPFTGYDSYEQYF,TRBV2,NA,once,17,TRBJ2-7
TGTGCCAGCAGCTTACAGGGACTGAACACCGGGGAGCTGTTTTTT,CASSLQGLNTGELFF,TRBV11-3,NA,once,15,TRBJ2-2
TGTGCCAGTAAAACGGCGGGGGCAGGACACGAGCAGTACTTC,CASKTAGAGHEQYF,TRBV19,NA,NA,14,TRBJ2-7
TGTGCCAGCAGCGTCGGACAGAGCCCCTCCTACGAGCAGTACTTC,CASSVGQSPSYEQYF,TRBV9,NA,NA,15,TRBJ2-7
TGTGCCAGCCTTTTAGGGAGGGGAAGAGGGACTGAAGCTTTCTTT,CASLLGRGRGTEAFF,TRBV2,NA,few,15,TRBJ1-1
TGTGCCAGCAGCGTAGAACCCGTGGGCAATTCACCCCTCCACTTT,CASSVEPVGNSPLHF,TRBV9,NA,once,15,TRBJ1-6
TGTGCCAGTGGACAGGGGGAAATAAGAGATACGCAGTATTTT,CASGQGEIRDTQYF,TRBV19,TRBD1,NA,14,TRBJ2-3
TGTGCCAGCAGCTTGGCCCTCGGGGGAACCTACAATGAGCAGTTCTTC,CASSLALGGTYNEQFF,TRBV5-5,NA,NA,16,TRBJ2-1
TGCAGCGTTTCGGCTCAGGGCTCTAGGGAGCAGTACTTC,CSVSAQGSREQYF,TRBV29-1,NA,NA,13,TRBJ2-7
TGTGCCAGCAGCGTCCAAGCGGGGCCGTCCTACGAGCAGTACTTC,CASSVQAGPSYEQYF,TRBV9,TRBD2,NA,15,TRBJ2-7
TGTGCCAGCAGCTTAGGGCTAGCGGGAGTGTACGAGCAGTACTTC,CASSLGLAGVYEQYF,TRBV7-2,TRBD2,NA,15,TRBJ2-7
TGTGCCAGCAGCTCAAGGGGACTACGCGTTAGAGGAGACAATGAGCAGTTCTTC,CASSSRGLRVRGDNEQFF,TRBV13,TRBD2,NA,18,TRBJ2-1
TGCAGTGCTAGTTTCAGGGGGAGTGAAAAACTGTTTTTT,CSASFRGSEKLFF,TRBV20-1,TRBD1,NA,13,TRBJ1-4
TGTGCCAGCAGCGCCGGCCTAGCGATCAATGAGCAGTTCTTC,CASSAGLAINEQFF,TRBV2,NA,NA,14,TRBJ2-1
TGTGCCAGCTCACCGGGGTGGGACAGATTATACGAGCAGTACTTC,CASSPGWDRLYEQYF,TRBV18,TRBD1,NA,15,TRBJ2-7
TGTGCCAGTAGTATCTCCCAGGGACTGGGCCACAATGAGCAGTTCTTC,CASSISQGLGHNEQFF,TRBV19,NA,NA,16,TRBJ2-1
TGTGCCAGCAGAATCCCAGGAAAAAACATTCAGTACTTC,CASRIPGKNIQYF,TRBV6-5,NA,NA,13,TRBJ2-4
TGTGCCAGCAGTTACACAGGGTTCACTGAAGCTTTCTTT,CASSYTGFTEAFF,TRBV6-5,NA,NA,13,TRBJ1-1
TGTGCCAGCAGCTTAGGGAGCGGGCTAAGCTACAATGAGCAGTTCTTC,CASSLGSGLSYNEQFF,TRBV7-9,NA,NA,16,TRBJ2-1
TGTGCCAGCAGTTACTCGCAGGGGATGAACACTGAAGCTTTCTTT,CASSYSQGMNTEAFF,TRBV6-5,NA,NA,15,TRBJ1-1
TGTGCCAGTAGTTTTTCATGGAGGGCACCCCTCCACTTT,CASSFSWRAPLHF,TRBV19,NA,NA,13,TRBJ1-6
TGTGCCAGCAGTCGCGGAGGGCCGGGGTACGAGCAGTACTTC,CASSRGGPGYEQYF,TRBV6-5,NA,NA,14,TRBJ2-7
TGTGCCAGCATCCGGTACGGGGGTGAGCAGTTCTTC,CASIRYGGEQFF,TRBV14,NA,NA,12,TRBJ2-1
TGTGCCAGTTCCAGGCGGGAGAGAGGCTACAATGAGCAGTTCTTC,CASSRRERGYNEQFF,TRBV19,TRBD2,NA,15,TRBJ2-1
TGTGCCACGGGCGGACAGAGCTCCTACAATGAGCAGTTCTTC,CATGGQSSYNEQFF,TRBV24-1,NA,NA,14,TRBJ2-1
TGCGCCAGCAGCCAAGAAGGAAGACTAGCGGGGACAGATACGCAGTATTTT,CASSQEGRLAGTDTQYF,TRBV4-3,TRBD2,NA,17,TRBJ2-3
TGTGCCAGCAGAATAGACAGCCACGAGCAGTACTTC,CASRIDSHEQYF,TRBV2,NA,NA,12,TRBJ2-7
TGTGCCAGCGGGACTCCTCTAGCGGCCTACGAGCAGTACTTC,CASGTPLAAYEQYF,TRBV27,TRBD2,NA,14,TRBJ2-7
TGTGCCAGCTCACGCACCGGGACAGGATCCTACGAGCAGTACTTC,CASSRTGTGSYEQYF,TRBV18,TRBD1,few,15,TRBJ2-7
TGTGCCAGCTCACCACCTCGGACAGGGGGCACTTACAATGAGCAGTTCTTC,CASSPPRTGGTYNEQFF,TRBV18,TRBD1,NA,17,TRBJ2-1
TGCAGCGTAGATTTGACAGGGGGCTACGAGCAGTACTTC,CSVDLTGGYEQYF,TRBV29-1,TRBD1,NA,13,TRBJ2-7
TGTGCCAGTAGTACCGGGACATTACCTGTGGAGACCCAGTACTTC,CASSTGTLPVETQYF,TRBV19,NA,NA,15,TRBJ2-5
TGTGCCAGCAGCCCGCCCGGTGTCAGGTCTTCGGATGAAAAACTGTTTTTT,CASSPPGVRSSDEKLFF,TRBV14,NA,once,17,TRBJ1-4
TGTGCCACCAGCAGAGATGGGGGGTCCACGAATCAGCCCCAGCATTTT,CATSRDGGSTNQPQHF,TRBV15,NA,NA,16,TRBJ1-5
TGTGCCAGCTCACCAACTCTGCAAGAGACCCAGTACTTC,CASSPTLQETQYF,TRBV18,NA,NA,13,TRBJ2-5
TGCGCCAGCAGCTCCGGAGGGAGGAACACTGAAGCTTTCTTT,CASSSGGRNTEAFF,TRBV4-3,NA,NA,14,TRBJ1-1
TGTGCCAGCTCATCCGGACAGGGGGGACAAAAACTGTTTTTT,CASSSGQGGQKLFF,TRBV18,TRBD1,NA,14,TRBJ1-4
TGTGCCAGCAGCCTGACTAGCGGGGCCAGCACAGATACGCAGTATTTT,CASSLTSGASTDTQYF,TRBV3-1/TRBV3-2,TRBD2,NA,16,TRBJ2-3
TGCGCCAGCAGTCTCAGCTGGCAGGACTATGGCTACACCTTC,CASSLSWQDYGYTF,TRBV5-1,NA,once,14,TRBJ1-2
TGCGCCAGCAGCGTCTGGACTGGCCCTGAAGCTTTCTTT,CASSVWTGPEAFF,TRBV5-1,NA,few,13,TRBJ1-1